A selection of T cell receptor beta chains follows, all from one sample in a study of T-cell memory formation after mild COVID-19. From the 5' RACE reads, TCRdb called clonotypes with MiXCR, one entry per CDR3 protein. The sample carries under 300,000 distinct CDR3 sequences, 7% to 10% recorded once. The sample taken for sequencing was PBMCs or a T cell subset sorted from them (not recorded which). These receptors all stem from a young man who had mild COVID-19 (a few samples of this study predate the infection). Cell type and time point are not known. Each CDR3 is given with its conserved first and last residue. The order of the fields is J gene, clone size, D gene, V gene, CDR3 protein, CDR3 DNA. D genes are given only for firm matches. Size tells how often a clone was seen (once, few, many) or the class of an expanded clone, and some rows leave it out.

j_call: TRBJ2-3
clone_size: few
d_call: -
v_call: TRBV7-9
cdr3_aa: CASSSYTVFHTQYF
cdr3_nt: TGTGCCAGCAGCTCCTACACCGTCTTCCATACGCAGTATTTT

j_call: TRBJ2-7
clone_size: -
d_call: -
v_call: TRBV9
cdr3_aa: CASSVVGETYEQYF
cdr3_nt: TGTGCCAGCAGCGTAGTGGGGGAAACCTACGAGCAGTACTTC

j_call: TRBJ1-1
clone_size: few
d_call: -
v_call: TRBV7-8
cdr3_aa: CASSFRGRLNTEAFF
cdr3_nt: TGTGCCAGCAGCTTCAGGGGCCGCCTGAACACTGAAGCTTTCTTT

j_call: TRBJ1-1
clone_size: -
d_call: TRBD1
v_call: TRBV20-1
cdr3_aa: CSASRDRATEAFF
cdr3_nt: TGCAGTGCTTCGCGGGACAGGGCCACTGAAGCTTTCTTT

j_call: TRBJ1-2
clone_size: many
d_call: -
v_call: TRBV6-6
cdr3_aa: CASSYVQALDGYTF
cdr3_nt: TGTGCCAGCAGTTACGTTCAGGCCCTAGATGGCTACACCTTC

j_call: TRBJ2-1
clone_size: -
d_call: TRBD1
v_call: TRBV5-4
cdr3_aa: CASSLDGTVGFYNEQFF
cdr3_nt: TGTGCCAGCAGCTTGGACGGGACAGTGGGATTTTACAATGAGCAGTTCTTC

j_call: TRBJ2-7
clone_size: -
d_call: -
v_call: TRBV6-6
cdr3_aa: CASRSRALQYF
cdr3_nt: TGTGCCAGCAGATCCAGGGCCCTCCAGTACTTC

j_call: TRBJ2-3
clone_size: -
d_call: -
v_call: TRBV10-3
cdr3_aa: CAIRETAVGTDTQYF
cdr3_nt: TGTGCCATCAGAGAGACAGCTGTCGGCACAGATACGCAGTATTTT

j_call: TRBJ2-7
clone_size: few
d_call: -
v_call: TRBV29-1
cdr3_aa: CSVEGAGANEQYF
cdr3_nt: TGCAGCGTTGAAGGCGCAGGGGCGAACGAGCAGTACTTC

j_call: TRBJ2-2
clone_size: many
d_call: -
v_call: TRBV20-1
cdr3_aa: CSVKRGVPNTGELFF
cdr3_nt: TGCAGTGTCAAGCGCGGAGTCCCGAACACCGGGGAGCTGTTTTTT

j_call: TRBJ1-1
clone_size: -
d_call: -
v_call: TRBV7-2
cdr3_aa: CASSAQQGSTEAFF
cdr3_nt: TGTGCCAGCAGCGCCCAACAGGGCAGCACTGAAGCTTTCTTT

j_call: TRBJ2-1
clone_size: many
d_call: -
v_call: TRBV9
cdr3_aa: CASSGGTVRSYNEQFF
cdr3_nt: TGTGCCAGCAGCGGTGGTACCGTGCGGTCCTACAATGAGCAGTTCTTC

j_call: TRBJ1-1
clone_size: -
d_call: -
v_call: TRBV2
cdr3_aa: CASSRDSRDTEAFF
cdr3_nt: TGTGCCAGCAGCCGCGACAGTAGGGACACTGAAGCTTTCTTT

j_call: TRBJ1-4
clone_size: -
d_call: -
v_call: TRBV12-3/TRBV12-4
cdr3_aa: CASSLWGSNEKLFF
cdr3_nt: TGTGCCAGCAGTTTATGGGGCTCTAATGAAAAACTGTTTTTT

j_call: TRBJ2-7
clone_size: -
d_call: -
v_call: TRBV2
cdr3_aa: CASSEAGGAEDEQYF
cdr3_nt: TGTGCCAGCAGTGAAGCCGGCGGAGCAGAAGACGAGCAGTACTTC

j_call: TRBJ1-2
clone_size: -
d_call: TRBD1
v_call: TRBV7-9
cdr3_aa: CASSLESTGGAHGYTF
cdr3_nt: TGTGCCAGCAGCTTAGAATCCACAGGGGGCGCCCACGGCTACACCTTC

j_call: TRBJ2-5
clone_size: -
d_call: TRBD2
v_call: TRBV20-1
cdr3_aa: CSARGSGGALETQYF
cdr3_nt: TGCAGTGCGAGGGGTAGCGGGGGGGCTTTGGAGACCCAGTACTTC

j_call: TRBJ2-1
clone_size: few
d_call: TRBD2
v_call: TRBV5-4
cdr3_aa: CASSRTSGGDEQFF
cdr3_nt: TGTGCCAGCAGTCGAACTAGCGGGGGGGATGAGCAGTTCTTC

j_call: TRBJ2-2
clone_size: -
d_call: -
v_call: TRBV4-3
cdr3_aa: CASSQDLAGTVNTGELFF
cdr3_nt: TGCGCCAGCAGCCAAGACTTGGCCGGGACGGTGAACACCGGGGAGCTGTTTTTT

j_call: TRBJ2-2
clone_size: -
d_call: TRBD1
v_call: TRBV6-2/TRBV6-3
cdr3_aa: CASSYWTRGRGGELFF
cdr3_nt: TGTGCCAGCAGTTACTGGACCAGGGGGCGCGGCGGGGAGCTGTTTTTT

j_call: TRBJ1-1
clone_size: few
d_call: -
v_call: TRBV7-8
cdr3_aa: CASSIDRRNTEAFF
cdr3_nt: TGTGCCAGCAGCATAGACAGACGGAACACTGAAGCTTTCTTT

j_call: TRBJ2-7
clone_size: -
d_call: -
v_call: TRBV7-9
cdr3_aa: CASSSKGGDYEQYF
cdr3_nt: TGTGCCAGCAGCTCAAAGGGGGGGGACTACGAGCAGTACTTC

j_call: TRBJ2-2
clone_size: -
d_call: -
v_call: TRBV9
cdr3_aa: CASSVDRLYTGELFF
cdr3_nt: TGTGCCAGCAGCGTAGATAGGCTTTACACCGGGGAGCTGTTTTTT

j_call: TRBJ1-5
clone_size: few
d_call: TRBD1
v_call: TRBV6-2/TRBV6-3
cdr3_aa: CASRRTGYQPQHF
cdr3_nt: TGTGCCAGCAGACGGACAGGGTATCAGCCCCAGCATTTT

j_call: TRBJ2-1
clone_size: -
d_call: TRBD2
v_call: TRBV24-1
cdr3_aa: CATSPGPSGGFLSSNEQFF
cdr3_nt: TGTGCCACCAGTCCCGGCCCTAGCGGGGGGTTCTTGTCCTCGAATGAGCAGTTCTTC

j_call: TRBJ2-2
clone_size: many
d_call: -
v_call: TRBV5-1
cdr3_aa: CASSLAWEELFF
cdr3_nt: TGCGCCAGCAGCTTGGCGTGGGAAGAGCTGTTTTTT

j_call: TRBJ2-7
clone_size: few
d_call: TRBD1
v_call: TRBV6-5
cdr3_aa: CASSYSGRQGSGEQYF
cdr3_nt: TGTGCCAGCAGTTACTCCGGGCGACAGGGATCGGGCGAGCAGTACTTC

j_call: TRBJ1-1
clone_size: few
d_call: -
v_call: TRBV2
cdr3_aa: CASSERAEAFF
cdr3_nt: TGTGCCAGCAGTGAGAGGGCAGAAGCTTTCTTT

j_call: TRBJ2-7
clone_size: few
d_call: -
v_call: TRBV11-2
cdr3_aa: CASSLNGRSREQYF
cdr3_nt: TGTGCCAGCAGCTTAAATGGCAGATCGCGGGAGCAGTACTTC

j_call: TRBJ2-1
clone_size: many
d_call: -
v_call: TRBV7-3
cdr3_aa: CASSPGGSNRNEQFF
cdr3_nt: TGTGCCAGCAGCCCCGGGGGCTCGAATCGGAATGAGCAGTTCTTC

j_call: TRBJ1-3
clone_size: -
d_call: -
v_call: TRBV7-9
cdr3_aa: CASSSTRGNTIYF
cdr3_nt: TGTGCCAGCAGCTCGACCCGTGGAAACACCATATATTTT

j_call: TRBJ1-1
clone_size: few
d_call: -
v_call: TRBV11-2
cdr3_aa: CASSVARGGGTEAFF
cdr3_nt: TGTGCCAGCAGCGTAGCGAGGGGTGGGGGCACTGAAGCTTTCTTT

j_call: TRBJ2-5
clone_size: few
d_call: -
v_call: TRBV18
cdr3_aa: CASSPLSGAETQYF
cdr3_nt: TGTGCCAGCTCACCACTGAGCGGAGCCGAGACCCAGTACTTC

j_call: TRBJ2-3
clone_size: few
d_call: TRBD2
v_call: TRBV4-2
cdr3_aa: CASSQTGGAKDTQYF
cdr3_nt: TGTGCCAGCAGCCAGACCGGGGGGGCCAAAGATACGCAGTATTTT

j_call: TRBJ2-1
clone_size: many
d_call: TRBD2
v_call: TRBV19
cdr3_aa: CASSQTSGDYNEQFF
cdr3_nt: TGTGCCAGTAGTCAGACTAGCGGGGATTACAATGAGCAGTTCTTC

j_call: TRBJ1-1
clone_size: few
d_call: TRBD1
v_call: TRBV7-9
cdr3_aa: CASRPTGALAVGFF
cdr3_nt: TGTGCCAGCAGACCCACAGGGGCCCTGGCGGTGGGTTTCTTT

j_call: TRBJ1-5
clone_size: many
d_call: TRBD1
v_call: TRBV5-4
cdr3_aa: CASSSGTGGNQPQHF
cdr3_nt: TGTGCCAGCAGCTCCGGGACAGGGGGGAATCAGCCCCAGCATTTT

j_call: TRBJ2-3
clone_size: few
d_call: TRBD1
v_call: TRBV20-1
cdr3_aa: CSAIGDRQTDTQYF
cdr3_nt: TGCAGTGCTATTGGGGACAGACAGACAGATACGCAGTATTTT

j_call: TRBJ2-7
clone_size: -
d_call: -
v_call: TRBV18
cdr3_aa: CASTSSRAEVEQYF
cdr3_nt: TGTGCCAGCACCTCGAGCAGGGCCGAGGTCGAGCAGTACTTC

j_call: TRBJ1-2
clone_size: -
d_call: TRBD1
v_call: TRBV7-9
cdr3_aa: CASSSPQGAIYGYTF
cdr3_nt: TGTGCCAGCAGCTCACCCCAGGGGGCCATCTATGGCTACACCTTC

j_call: TRBJ2-5
clone_size: -
d_call: TRBD2
v_call: TRBV5-1
cdr3_aa: CASSLASGGRETQYF
cdr3_nt: TGCGCCAGCAGCTTGGCTAGCGGGGGGAGAGAGACCCAGTACTTC

j_call: TRBJ1-5
clone_size: many
d_call: TRBD1
v_call: TRBV29-1
cdr3_aa: CSARQGYQPQHF
cdr3_nt: TGCAGCGCAAGACAGGGCTATCAGCCCCAGCATTTT

j_call: TRBJ1-3
clone_size: few
d_call: -
v_call: TRBV5-1
cdr3_aa: CASSLGQQSSGNTIYF
cdr3_nt: TGCGCCAGCAGCTTGGGTCAGCAGAGCTCTGGAAACACCATATATTTT

j_call: TRBJ1-3
clone_size: -
d_call: -
v_call: TRBV6-5
cdr3_aa: CASTTRGGLSTIYF
cdr3_nt: TGTGCCAGCACTACCCGAGGGGGTCTAAGCACCATATATTTT

j_call: TRBJ2-7
clone_size: -
d_call: TRBD1
v_call: TRBV6-6
cdr3_aa: CASSILSQIPGQGGIEQYF
cdr3_nt: TGTGCCAGCTCAATCCTCTCACAAATACCGGGACAGGGTGGAATCGAGCAGTACTTC

j_call: TRBJ2-3
clone_size: many
d_call: TRBD2
v_call: TRBV2
cdr3_aa: CANQRGWADTQYF
cdr3_nt: TGTGCCAACCAGCGGGGGTGGGCAGATACGCAGTATTTT

j_call: TRBJ2-5
clone_size: -
d_call: TRBD2
v_call: TRBV20-1
cdr3_aa: CSASGGPETQYF
cdr3_nt: TGCAGTGCAAGCGGGGGTCCTGAGACCCAGTACTTC